This T cell receptor beta chain emerged from a study of T cell repertoires in cytomegalovirus infection. At the level of the study: Public TCR beta signatures marked donors with CMV infection and the matching HLA.

One entry per CDR3 protein results from TCRdb running MiXCR on the reads. The table includes about 740,000 distinct CDR3 sequences, 35% to 45% detected once. This clonotype has more than one count but fewer than ten. Its antigen is not identified. Study-level findings and limits: Ex vivo, HLA-C-restricted CMV-specific TCR beta clonotypes prevailed over the rest of the response. Cumulative frequency (of public TCR beta family members) identified carriers of CMV plus the relevant HLA.

Trimming took 0 bases from V and 9 from J; bases not matched to a gene: 15. Germline assignment: CDR1 SGHTA and CDR2 FQGNSA. The CDR3 sequence is 18 residues long. Material: PBMCs. The receptor's source is a human donor in good health (CMV status not recorded). Some clones in this sample may be carry-over from other donors' samples. The genes are TRBV7-2 and TRBJ2-7; 12 nucleotides line up with TRBD2. Here the CDR3 reads CASSLAGLAGGRIPRQYF. CDR3 DNA: TGTGCCAGCAGCTTAGCGGGGCTAGCGGGAGGGCGAATACCGCGGCAGTACTTC.